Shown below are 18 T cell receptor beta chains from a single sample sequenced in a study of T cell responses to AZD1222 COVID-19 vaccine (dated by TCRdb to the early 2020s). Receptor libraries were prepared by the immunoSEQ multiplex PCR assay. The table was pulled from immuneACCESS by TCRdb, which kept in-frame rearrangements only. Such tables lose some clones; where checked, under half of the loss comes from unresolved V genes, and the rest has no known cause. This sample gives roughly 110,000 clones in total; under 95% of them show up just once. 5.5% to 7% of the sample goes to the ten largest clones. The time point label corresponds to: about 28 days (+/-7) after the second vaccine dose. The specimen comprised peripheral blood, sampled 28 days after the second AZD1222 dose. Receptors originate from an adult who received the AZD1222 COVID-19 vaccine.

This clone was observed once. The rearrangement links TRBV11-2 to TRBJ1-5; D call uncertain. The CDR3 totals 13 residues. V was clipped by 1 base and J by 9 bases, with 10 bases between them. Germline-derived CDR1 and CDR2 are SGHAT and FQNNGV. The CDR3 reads CASSLVASPPQHF. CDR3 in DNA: TGTGCCAGCAGCTTAGTGGCATCCCCGCCCCAGCATTTT. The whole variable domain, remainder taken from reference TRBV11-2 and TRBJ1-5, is EAGVAQSPRYKIIEKRQSVAFWCNPISGHATLYWYQQILGQGPKLLIQFQNNGVVDDSQLPKDRFSAERLKGVDSTLKIQPAKLEDSAVYLCASSLVASPPQHFGDGTRLSIL.

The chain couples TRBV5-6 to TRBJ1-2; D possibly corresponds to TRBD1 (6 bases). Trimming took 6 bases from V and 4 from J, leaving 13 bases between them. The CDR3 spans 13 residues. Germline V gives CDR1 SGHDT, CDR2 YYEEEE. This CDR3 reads CASTKGGGYGYTF. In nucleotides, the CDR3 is TGTGCCAGCACAAAGGGGGGCGGCTATGGCTACACCTTC.

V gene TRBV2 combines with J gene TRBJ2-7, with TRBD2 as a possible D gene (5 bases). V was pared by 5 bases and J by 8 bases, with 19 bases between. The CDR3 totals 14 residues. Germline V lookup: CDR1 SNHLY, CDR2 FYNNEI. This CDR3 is CASSPETKSTQQYF. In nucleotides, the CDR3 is TGTGCCAGCAGTCCAGAGACTAAATCTACGCAGCAGTACTTC.

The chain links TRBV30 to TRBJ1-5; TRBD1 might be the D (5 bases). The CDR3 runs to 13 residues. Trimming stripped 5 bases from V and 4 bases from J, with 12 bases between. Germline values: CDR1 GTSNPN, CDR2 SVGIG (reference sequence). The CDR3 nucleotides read TGTGCCTGGGGGGACTTTTGGAATCAGCCCCAGCATTTT. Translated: CAWGDFWNQPQHF.

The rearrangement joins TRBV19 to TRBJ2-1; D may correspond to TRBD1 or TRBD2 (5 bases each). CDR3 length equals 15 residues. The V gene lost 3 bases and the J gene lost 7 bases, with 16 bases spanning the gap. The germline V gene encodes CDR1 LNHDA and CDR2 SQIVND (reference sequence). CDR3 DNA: TGTGCCAGTAGTATGGGACGGGGCCTAAGGAATGAGCAGTTCTTC. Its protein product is CASSMGRGLRNEQFF.

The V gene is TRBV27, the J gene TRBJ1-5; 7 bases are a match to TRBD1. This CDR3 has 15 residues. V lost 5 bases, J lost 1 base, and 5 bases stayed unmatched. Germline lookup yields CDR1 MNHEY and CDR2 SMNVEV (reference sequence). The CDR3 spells CASSERQGSNQPQHF. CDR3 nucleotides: TGTGCCAGCAGTGAGCGACAGGGCAGCAATCAGCCCCAGCATTTT.

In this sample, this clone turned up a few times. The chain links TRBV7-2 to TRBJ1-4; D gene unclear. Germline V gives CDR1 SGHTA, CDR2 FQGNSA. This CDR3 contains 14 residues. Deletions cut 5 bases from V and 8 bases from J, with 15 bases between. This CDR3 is CASSPAGRLEKLFF. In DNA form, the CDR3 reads TGTGCCAGCAGCCCGGCCGGGAGGTTGGAAAAACTGTTTTTT.

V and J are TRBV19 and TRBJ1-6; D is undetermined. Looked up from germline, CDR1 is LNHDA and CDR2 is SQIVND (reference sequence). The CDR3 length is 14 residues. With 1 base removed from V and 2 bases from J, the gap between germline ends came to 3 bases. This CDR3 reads CASSIGTYNSPLHF. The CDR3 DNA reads TGTGCCAGTAGTATAGGGACCTATAATTCACCCCTCCACTTT. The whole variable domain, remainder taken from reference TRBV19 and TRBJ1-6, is DGGITQSPKYLFRKEGQNVTLSCEQNLNHDAMYWYRQDPGQGLRLIYYSQIVNDFQKGDIAEGYSVSREKKESFPLTVTSAQKNPTAFYLCASSIGTYNSPLHFGNGTRLTVT.

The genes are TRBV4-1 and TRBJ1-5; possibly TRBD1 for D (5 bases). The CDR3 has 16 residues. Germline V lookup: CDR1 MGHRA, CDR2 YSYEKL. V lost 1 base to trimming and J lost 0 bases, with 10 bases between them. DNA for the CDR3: TGCGCCAGCAGCCAAGGGACACCACTTAGCAATCAGCCCCAGCATTTT. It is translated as CASSQGTPLSNQPQHF.

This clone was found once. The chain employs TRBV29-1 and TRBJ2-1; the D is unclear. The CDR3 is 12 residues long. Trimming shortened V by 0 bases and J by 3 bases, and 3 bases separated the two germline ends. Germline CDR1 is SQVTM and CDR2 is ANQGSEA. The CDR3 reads CSVEDLYNEQFF. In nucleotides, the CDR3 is TGCAGCGTTGAAGACCTCTACAATGAGCAGTTCTTC.

The CDR3 DNA sequence: TGTGCCAGCAGCGTAGATGCTAGCGGTTACTACGAGCAGTACTTC. Its protein product is CASSVDASGYYEQYF. The gene calls are TRBV9 and TRBJ2-7, with 7 positions matching TRBD2. The CDR3 length is 15 residues. Germline V gene lookup returns CDR1 SGDLS and CDR2 YYNGEE. The V segment lost 0 bases and the J segment 3 bases; nucleotides outside the gene matches: 6.

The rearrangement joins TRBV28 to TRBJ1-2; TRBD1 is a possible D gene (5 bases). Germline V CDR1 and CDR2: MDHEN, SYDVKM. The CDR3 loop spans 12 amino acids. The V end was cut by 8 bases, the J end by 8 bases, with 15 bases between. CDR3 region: CASFTGGSGYTF. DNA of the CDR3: TGTGCCAGCTTCACCGGGGGGTCGGGCTACACCTTC.

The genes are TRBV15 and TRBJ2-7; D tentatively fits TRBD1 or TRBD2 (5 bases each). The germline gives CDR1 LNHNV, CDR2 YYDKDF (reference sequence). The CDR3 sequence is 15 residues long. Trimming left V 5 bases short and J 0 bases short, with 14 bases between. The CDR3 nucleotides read TGTGCCACCAGCGGTTGGGGGAAGAGCTCCTACGAGCAGTACTTC. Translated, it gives CATSGWGKSSYEQYF.

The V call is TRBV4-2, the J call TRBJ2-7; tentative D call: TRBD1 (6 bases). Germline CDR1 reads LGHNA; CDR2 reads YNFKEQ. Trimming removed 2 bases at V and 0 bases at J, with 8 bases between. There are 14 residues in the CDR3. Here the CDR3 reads CASSQSGVSYEQYF. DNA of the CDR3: TGTGCCAGCAGCCAATCAGGGGTCTCCTACGAGCAGTACTTC.

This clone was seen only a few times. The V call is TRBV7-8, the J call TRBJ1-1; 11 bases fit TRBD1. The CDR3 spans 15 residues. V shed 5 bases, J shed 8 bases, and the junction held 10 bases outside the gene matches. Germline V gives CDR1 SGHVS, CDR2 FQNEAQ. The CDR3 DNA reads TGTGCCAGCAGCGTACCGGGACAGGGGGGTCTGGAAGCTTTCTTT. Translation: CASSVPGQGGLEAFF.

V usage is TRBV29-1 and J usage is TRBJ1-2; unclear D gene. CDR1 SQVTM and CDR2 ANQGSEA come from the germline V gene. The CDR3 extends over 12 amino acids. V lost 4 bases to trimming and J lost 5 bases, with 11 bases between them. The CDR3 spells CSVAPEGYGYTF. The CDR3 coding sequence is TGCAGCGTTGCCCCAGAGGGTTATGGCTACACCTTC.

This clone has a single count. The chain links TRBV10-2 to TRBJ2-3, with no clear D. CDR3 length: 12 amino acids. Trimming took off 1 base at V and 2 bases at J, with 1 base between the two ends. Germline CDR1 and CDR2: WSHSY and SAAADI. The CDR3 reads CASSEYTDTQYF. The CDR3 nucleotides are TGCGCCAGCAGTGAGTACACAGATACGCAGTATTTT.

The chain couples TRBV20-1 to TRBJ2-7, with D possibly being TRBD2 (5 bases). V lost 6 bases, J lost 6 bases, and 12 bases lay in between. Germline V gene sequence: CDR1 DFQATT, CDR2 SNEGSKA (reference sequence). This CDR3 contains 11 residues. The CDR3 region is CSAGMFGEQYF. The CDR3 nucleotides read TGCAGTGCCGGGATGTTTGGCGAGCAGTACTTC.